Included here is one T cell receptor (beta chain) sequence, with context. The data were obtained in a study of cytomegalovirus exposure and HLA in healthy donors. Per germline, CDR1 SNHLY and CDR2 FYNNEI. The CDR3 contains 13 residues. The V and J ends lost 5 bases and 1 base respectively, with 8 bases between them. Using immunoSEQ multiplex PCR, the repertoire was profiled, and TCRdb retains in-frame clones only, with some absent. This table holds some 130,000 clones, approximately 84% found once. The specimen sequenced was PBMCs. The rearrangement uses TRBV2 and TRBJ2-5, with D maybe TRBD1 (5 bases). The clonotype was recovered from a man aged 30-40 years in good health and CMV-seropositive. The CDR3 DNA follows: TGTGCCAGCAGTCCCCAGGGCCAAGAGACCCAGTACTTC. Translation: CASSPQGQETQYF.